This passage covers 9 T cell receptor beta chains from one sample sequenced in a study of CD8 T cell repertoires and HIV-1 epitope variants. Assay: immunoSEQ multiplex PCR; the TCRdb copy retains only in-frame clones and omits some. Of over 90,000 clones listed, roughly 80% were seen once; the top ten hold 20% to 30%. Sequencing input: uncultured baseline CD8+ T cells from peripheral blood mononuclear cells (PBMCs). Receptors originate from a male donor with HIV.

This clone was seen a handful of times. The rearrangement uses TRBV5-5 and TRBJ1-1; tentatively, D is TRBD1 (5 bases). V was pared by 4 bases and J by 0 bases, with 13 bases between. This CDR3 comprises 15 residues. CDR1 SGHKS and CDR2 YYEKEE come from the germline V gene (reference sequence). CDR3 loop: CASSPSAGMNTEAFF. CDR3 sequence (DNA): TGTGCCAGCAGCCCGTCGGCAGGGATGAACACTGAAGCTTTCTTT.

The J gene is TRBJ2-1, the V gene TRBV10-3, with TRBD2 matching 10 bases. CDR1 is ENHRY and CDR2 is SYGVKD in the germline V gene. The length of the CDR3 is 14 residues. J was trimmed by 10 bases and V by 4 bases; bases with no gene match: 7. CDR3: CAISGLAGEGEQFF. DNA for the CDR3: TGTGCCATCAGTGGGCTAGCGGGAGAGGGGGAGCAGTTCTTC.

The J gene is TRBJ1-2, the V gene TRBV5-8; maybe TRBD1 (6 bases). The CDR3 loop spans 16 amino acids. V lost 0 bases and J 3 bases, leaving 15 bases between the germline ends. Germline CDR1 and CDR2: SGHTS and YDEGEE. The CDR3 sequence is CASSLDTGWNHYGYTF. CDR3 DNA: TGTGCCAGCAGCTTGGACACAGGGTGGAATCACTATGGCTACACCTTC.

The CDR3 coding sequence is TGTGCCAGCAGCCGCTTAGGGGACCCTGGAAACACCATATATTTT. It is translated as CASSRLGDPGNTIYF. The V gene is TRBV28, the J gene TRBJ1-3, with D perhaps matching TRBD1 (5 bases). V was trimmed by 6 bases and J by 2 bases, leaving 14 bases between them. Germline V lookup: CDR1 MDHEN, CDR2 SYDVKM. CDR3 length: 15 amino acids.

The V and J genes are TRBV2 and TRBJ2-5; 8 bases fit TRBD2. This CDR3 region has 17 residues. V was clipped by 3 bases and J by 5 bases; unmatched bases: 14. Per the germline V gene, CDR1 is SNHLY and CDR2 is FYNNEI. In DNA, the CDR3 is TGTGCCAGCAGTGAGGAATTGACGGGAGGGCCTGGCGAGACCCAGTACTTC. Its protein product is CASSEELTGGPGETQYF.

The chain is built from TRBV7-3 and TRBJ2-5; 7 nucleotides line up with TRBD2. The junction had 8 bases not matched to a gene; V was cut back by 4 bases and J by 3 bases. This CDR3 region has 15 residues. Germline-derived CDR1 and CDR2 are SGHTA and FQGTGA. The DNA of the CDR3 is TGTGCCAGCAGCTGGGGCCCGGGGAGGGAAGAGACCCAGTACTTC. Translation gives CASSWGPGREETQYF.

This chain connects TRBV28 to TRBJ2-3; the match to TRBD2 covers 10 bases. Germline V lookup: CDR1 MDHEN, CDR2 SYDVKM. This CDR3 has 20 amino acids. V was clipped by 2 bases and J by 2 bases; unmatched bases: 16. CDR3 sequence reads: CASSLAASGSGKAHTDTQYF. CDR3 DNA sequence: TGTGCCAGCAGTTTAGCAGCTAGCGGGAGCGGTAAGGCACACACAGATACGCAGTATTTT.

The V call is TRBV30, the J call TRBJ1-3; D unresolved. Germline V gene lookup returns CDR1 GTSNPN and CDR2 SVGIG (reference sequence). The CDR3 contains 14 residues. Trimming stripped 0 bases from V and 0 bases from J, with 6 bases between. The CDR3 is CAWSVGSSGNTIYF. CDR3 DNA sequence: TGTGCCTGGAGTGTGGGGAGCTCTGGAAACACCATATATTTT.

This clone has only a few counts. The chain recombines TRBV2 with TRBJ1-1; 10 nucleotides match TRBD1. The CDR3 is 15 residues long. The J segment lost 5 bases and the V segment lost 6 bases, leaving 9 bases of the junction unmatched. Germline V gene data show CDR1 as SNHLY and CDR2 as FYNNEI. CDR3 bases: TGTGCCAGCAGGTATCGACAGGGGGCCGGTACTGAAGCTTTCTTT. It encodes CASRYRQGAGTEAFF.